Listed here are 15 T cell receptor beta chains from one sample, sequenced in a study of blood T cell repertoires in COVID-19. Profiled with immunoSEQ multiplex PCR; TCRdb holds only in-frame clones, not every one. The sample has 100,000 to 120,000 clones, 82% seen once. Sample: peripheral blood. All receptors come from an older woman with acute or convalescent COVID-19.

The chain recombines TRBV10-3 with TRBJ2-3; 8 nucleotides line up with TRBD2. V lost 0 bases and J lost 4; bases outside the gene matches: 3. The length of the CDR3 is 15 residues. Germline V gene sequence: CDR1 ENHRY, CDR2 SYGVKD. CDR3 DNA sequence: TGTGCCATCAGTGAGTCGGGGACTAGAGCAGATACGCAGTATTTT. Its translation: CAISESGTRADTQYF.

The V and J genes are TRBV6-2 or TRBV6-3 and TRBJ1-2; D not resolved. V shed 0 bases and J shed 1 base, with 9 bases lying between them. The length of the CDR3 is 15 residues. In germline, CDR1 is MNHEY, CDR2 SVGEGT. CDR3 nucleotide sequence: TGTGCCAGCAGTTACTCGTCCCAGGTTAACTATGGCTACACCTTC. It is translated as CASSYSSQVNYGYTF.

V is TRBV6-2 or TRBV6-3 and J is TRBJ1-2; possible D gene TRBD1, 6 bases. CDR1 is MNHEY and CDR2 is SVGEGT in the germline V gene. The CDR3 runs 15 residues. Between the trimmed V and J ends, which lost 5 bases and 4 bases, there was a span of 17 bases. CDR3 protein: CASSLRGRGSYGYTF. The DNA of the CDR3 is TGTGCCAGCAGTCTACGGGGGAGGGGGTCCTATGGCTACACCTTC.

This clone was picked up one time. The chain uses TRBV5-6 and TRBJ2-1, with 10 bases lining up with TRBD2. Germline V gene sequence: CDR1 SGHDT, CDR2 YYEEEE. The J segment lost 7 bases and the V segment lost 7 bases, leaving 11 bases of the junction unmatched. The CDR3 runs to 15 residues. Here the CDR3 DNA reads TGTGCCAGCTCGGGATCTAGCGGGGGCCTTAATGAGCAGTTCTTC. As protein: CASSGSSGGLNEQFF.

Concerning this clone: One junction end does not reproduce the germline sequence, and a read error may be involved. J is TRBJ1-2 and V is TRBV11-2; a weak D match, TRBD1 (5 bases). The CDR3 is 13 residues long. From germline, CDR1 is SGHAT and CDR2 FQNNGV. CDR3 protein: CASSSLDRPSYTF. Here the CDR3 DNA reads TGTGCCAGCAGCTCCCTCGACAGACCAAGCTACACTTTC.

This clone was counted a single time. V is TRBV18 and J is TRBJ2-2; no firm D call. This CDR3 comprises 16 residues. The ends were cut back, 3 bases at V and 1 base at J, with 12 bases in the middle. Germline CDR1 reads KGHSH; CDR2 reads LQKENI. CDR3: CASSPELSGNTGELFF. CDR3 nucleotide sequence: TGTGCCAGCTCACCGGAATTGTCAGGGAACACCGGGGAGCTGTTTTTT.

The chain carries TRBV4-1 and TRBJ2-5, with TRBD1 matching over 7 bases. Germline values: CDR1 MGHRA, CDR2 YSYEKL. V lost 4 bases, J lost 1 base, and 9 bases stayed unmatched. The CDR3 contains 16 residues. The DNA of the CDR3 is TGCGCCAGCAGCCTCAGGGACAGTTCTCTCCAAGAGACCCAGTACTTC. Translated, it gives CASSLRDSSLQETQYF.

V and J are TRBV7-9 and TRBJ1-1; a weak D match, TRBD1 (5 bases). From germline, CDR1 is SEHNR and CDR2 FQNEAQ (reference sequence). The CDR3 spans 14 residues. V shed 1 base and J shed 0 bases, with 6 bases lying between them. CDR3 loop: CASSLGQMNTEAFF. CDR3 bases: TGTGCCAGCAGCTTAGGACAGATGAACACTGAAGCTTTCTTT. The entire variable domain, with the rest obtained from reference TRBV7-9 and TRBJ1-1, is as follows: DTGVSQNPRHKITKRGQNVTFRCDPISEHNRLYWYRQTLGQGPEFLTYFQNEAQLEKSRLLSDRFSAERPKGSFSTLEIQRTEQGDSAMYLCASSLGQMNTEAFFGQGTRLTVV.

The chain joins TRBV11-3 to TRBJ2-3; 16 bases fit TRBD2. Trimming took 5 bases from V and 10 from J; bases not matched to a gene: 6. CDR3 length: 15 residues. Per germline, CDR1 SGHNT and CDR2 YENEEA. Here the CDR3 DNA reads TGTGCCAGCAGCCACGGGACTAGCGGGGGGGCACCGCAGTATTTT. It encodes CASSHGTSGGAPQYF.

The chain uses TRBV4-2 and TRBJ1-2; D unresolved. V was pared by 1 base and J by 1 base, with 16 bases between. Germline CDR1 LGHNA, CDR2 YNFKEQ. The CDR3 is 17 residues long. DNA of the CDR3: TGTGCCAGCAGCCAAGTAGCGGTCACCCGCTTTAACTATGGCTACACCTTC. Amino acid sequence: CASSQVAVTRFNYGYTF.

Only one count was recorded for this clone. The V gene is TRBV29-1, the J gene TRBJ2-3, with D tentatively TRBD2 (5 bases). The CDR3 length is 12 residues. CDR1 is SQVTM, CDR2 ANQGSEA, per germline. Between the trimmed V and J ends, which lost 5 bases and 2 bases, there was a span of 8 bases. This CDR3 reads CSVLGDTDTQYF. DNA for the CDR3: TGCAGCGTTCTCGGGGACACAGATACGCAGTATTTT.

The CDR3 sequence is CASSLSLAGGFNEQFF. CDR3 bases: TGTGCCAGCAGCCTCTCTCTAGCGGGGGGCTTCAATGAGCAGTTCTTC. This rearrangement joins TRBV7-2 to TRBJ2-1; 11 nucleotides agree with TRBD2. J was trimmed by 6 bases and V by 5 bases; bases with no gene match: 9. Germline V gives CDR1 SGHTA, CDR2 FQGNSA. CDR3 length: 16 residues.

The chain recombines TRBV11-1 with TRBJ2-2, with 9 bases fitting TRBD2. Germline CDR1 reads SGHAT; CDR2 reads FQDESV (reference sequence). J lost 3 bases, V lost 3 bases, and 2 bases had no gene match. The CDR3 is 15 amino acids. CDR3 coding DNA: TGTGCCAGCAGCTTGGCTAGCGGGGACACCGGGGAGCTGTTTTTT. It is translated as CASSLASGDTGELFF. Looking up the rest from reference TRBV11-1 and TRBJ2-2 gives the full variable domain: EAEVAQSPRYKITEKSQAVAFWCDPISGHATLYWYRQILGQGPELLVQFQDESVVDDSQLPKDRFSAERLKGVDSTLKIQPAELGDSAMYLCASSLASGDTGELFFGEGSRLTVL.

The chain is built from TRBV10-3 and TRBJ2-2, with 14 bases lining up with TRBD2. Looked up from germline, CDR1 is ENHRY and CDR2 is SYGVKD. V lost 6 bases and J lost 10; bases outside the gene matches: 7. This CDR3 spans 15 amino acids. The CDR3 DNA is TGTGCCATCAGCGGACTAGCGGGGGGCGATCCGGAGCTGTTTTTT. The encoded protein is CAISGLAGGDPELFF.

V gene TRBV7-2 combines with J gene TRBJ1-4; 8 nucleotides line up with TRBD1. The ends lost 4 bases at V and 8 bases at J; junction bases unmatched: 6. This CDR3 is 14 amino acids long. Per the germline V gene, CDR1 is SGHTA and CDR2 is FQGNSA. CDR3 amino acids: CASSWGQVREKLFF. CDR3 in DNA: TGTGCCAGCAGCTGGGGACAGGTTCGGGAAAAACTGTTTTTT.